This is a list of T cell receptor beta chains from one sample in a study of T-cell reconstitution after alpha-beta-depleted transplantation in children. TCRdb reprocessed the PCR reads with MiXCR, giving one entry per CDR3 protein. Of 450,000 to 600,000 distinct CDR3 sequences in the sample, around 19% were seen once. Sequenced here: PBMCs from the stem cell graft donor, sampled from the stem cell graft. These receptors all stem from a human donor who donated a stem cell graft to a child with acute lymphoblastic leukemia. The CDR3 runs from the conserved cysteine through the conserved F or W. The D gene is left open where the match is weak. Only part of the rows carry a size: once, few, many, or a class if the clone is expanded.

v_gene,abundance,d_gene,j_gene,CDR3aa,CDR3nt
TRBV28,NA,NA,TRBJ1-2,CASSPSRGTLNYGYTF,TGTGCCAGCAGTCCTTCCCGAGGCACACTTAACTATGGCTACACCTTC
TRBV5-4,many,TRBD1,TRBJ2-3,CASSKGQGSTDTQYF,TGTGCCAGCAGTAAAGGACAGGGGAGCACAGATACGCAGTATTTT
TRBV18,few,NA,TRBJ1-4,CASSPQGGSPEKLFF,TGTGCCAGCTCACCACAGGGGGGATCCCCCGAAAAACTGTTTTTT
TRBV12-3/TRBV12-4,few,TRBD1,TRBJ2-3,CASSRPGQGEYF,TGTGCCAGCAGTCGACCGGGACAGGGGGAGTATTTT
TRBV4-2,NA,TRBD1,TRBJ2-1,CASSQVPGTGPYNEQFF,TGTGCCAGCAGCCAAGTCCCCGGGACAGGGCCCTACAATGAGCAGTTCTTC
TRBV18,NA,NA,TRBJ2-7,CASSLTRPGDEQYF,TGTGCCAGCTCTCTGACCCGACCAGGGGACGAGCAGTACTTC
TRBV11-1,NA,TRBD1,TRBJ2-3,CASSQDREFQRVTDTQYF,TGTGCCAGCAGCCAGGACAGGGAATTTCAGAGGGTCACAGATACGCAGTATTTT
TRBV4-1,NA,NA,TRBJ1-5,CASSPGPGGNQPQHF,TGCGCCAGCAGCCCAGGACCGGGGGGCAATCAGCCCCAGCATTTT
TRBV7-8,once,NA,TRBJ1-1,CASSLAEGGFRGAFF,TGTGCCAGCAGCTTAGCGGAGGGCGGGTTTAGGGGAGCTTTCTTT
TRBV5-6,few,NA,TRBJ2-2,CASSPRSSTGELFF,TGTGCCAGCAGCCCCCGAAGCAGTACCGGGGAGCTGTTTTTT
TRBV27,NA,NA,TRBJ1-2,CASSLKGSYGYTF,TGTGCCAGCAGTTTAAAAGGGTCCTATGGCTACACCTTC
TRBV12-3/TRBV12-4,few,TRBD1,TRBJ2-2,CAILLGTATGELFF,TGTGCCATCCTCTTAGGGACAGCGACCGGGGAGCTGTTTTTT
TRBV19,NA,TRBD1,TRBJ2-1,CASSPQDRAYNEQFF,TGTGCCAGTAGTCCCCAGGACAGGGCCTACAATGAGCAGTTCTTC
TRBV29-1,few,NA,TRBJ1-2,CSVDPRFYGYTF,TGCAGCGTTGATCCCCGGTTCTATGGCTACACCTTC
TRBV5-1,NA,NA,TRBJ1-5,CASSYDRLQPQHF,TGCGCCAGCAGCTACGACAGGCTGCAGCCCCAGCATTTT
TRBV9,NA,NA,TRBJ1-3,CASSVSRDTDSGNTIYF,TGTGCCAGCAGCGTCTCCAGGGACACTGACTCTGGAAACACCATATATTTT
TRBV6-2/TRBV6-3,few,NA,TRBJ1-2,CASSQSASGARYGYTF,TGTGCCAGCAGCCAAAGCGCCTCCGGGGCTCGGTATGGCTACACCTTC
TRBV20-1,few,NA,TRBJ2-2,CSARDGGTNTGELFF,TGCAGTGCTAGAGATGGGGGGACGAACACCGGGGAGCTGTTTTTT
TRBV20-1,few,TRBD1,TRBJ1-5,CSARPGQGVHQPQHF,TGCAGTGCTAGACCGGGACAGGGGGTCCATCAGCCCCAGCATTTT
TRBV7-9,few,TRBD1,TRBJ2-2,CASSPNRGNTGELFF,TGTGCCAGCAGCCCGAACAGGGGTAACACCGGGGAGCTGTTTTTT
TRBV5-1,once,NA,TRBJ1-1,CASSPRKQWGMNTQAFF,TGCGCCAGCAGCCCGCGTAAACAGTGGGGCATGAACACTCAAGCTTTCTTT
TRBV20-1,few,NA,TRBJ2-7,CSARDSSLRVHEQYF,TGCAGTGCTAGAGATTCGTCTTTACGGGTCCACGAGCAGTACTTC
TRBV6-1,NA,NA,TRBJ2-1,CASSERVYNEQFF,TGTGCCAGCAGTGAAAGGGTCTACAATGAGCAGTTCTTC
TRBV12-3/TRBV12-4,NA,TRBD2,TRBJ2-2,CASSPQGGTSGNPGELFF,TGTGCCAGCAGTCCCCAGGGAGGGACTAGCGGGAATCCCGGGGAGCTGTTTTTT
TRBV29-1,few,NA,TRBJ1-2,CSVDSGDGGYTF,TGCAGCGTTGATTCGGGTGACGGTGGCTACACCTTC
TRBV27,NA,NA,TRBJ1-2,CASSFAGTVNGYTF,TGTGCCAGCAGTTTCGCCGGGACGGTAAATGGCTACACCTTC
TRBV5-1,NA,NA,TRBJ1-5,CASREGYSNQPQHF,TGCGCCAGCAGGGAAGGATATAGCAATCAGCCCCAGCATTTT
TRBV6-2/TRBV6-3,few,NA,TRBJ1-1,CASRRWNRVTEAFF,TGTGCCAGCCGTCGGTGGAACAGGGTCACTGAAGCTTTCTTT
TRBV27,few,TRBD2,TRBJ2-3,CASSLFASGGTDTQYF,TGTGCCAGCAGTTTATTTGCTAGCGGAGGGACAGATACGCAGTATTTT
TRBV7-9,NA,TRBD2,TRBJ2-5,CASSSGLAGRETQYF,TGTGCCAGCAGTTCGGGACTAGCGGGAAGAGAGACCCAGTACTTC
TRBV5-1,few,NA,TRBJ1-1,CASSLGWGGDTEAFF,TGCGCCAGCAGCTTGGGGTGGGGGGGCGACACTGAAGCTTTCTTT
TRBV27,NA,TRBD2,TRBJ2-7,CASSSGTSAHEQYF,TGTGCCAGCAGTTCCGGGACTAGCGCCCACGAGCAGTACTTC
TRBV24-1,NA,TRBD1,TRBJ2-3,CATSDPRGQGARDTQYF,TGTGCCACCAGTGATCCCAGGGGGCAGGGGGCCAGAGATACGCAGTATTTT
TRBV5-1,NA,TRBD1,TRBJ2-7,CAGRSPGQGDYEQYF,TGCGCCGGTAGGAGTCCGGGACAGGGGGACTACGAGCAGTACTTC
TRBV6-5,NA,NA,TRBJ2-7,CASSYSIRGGTDEQYF,TGTGCCAGCAGTTACTCGATTCGAGGGGGGACGGACGAGCAGTACTTC
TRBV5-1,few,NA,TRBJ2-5,CASSLAGTLSGETQYF,TGCGCCAGCAGCTTGGCCGGAACCCTTTCGGGAGAGACCCAGTACTTC
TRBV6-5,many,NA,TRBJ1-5,CASSYSADSNQPQHF,TGTGCCAGCAGTTACTCTGCGGATAGCAATCAGCCCCAGCATTTT
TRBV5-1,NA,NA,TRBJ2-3,CASSSLELGPDTQYF,TGCGCCAGCAGTTCCCTTGAATTGGGCCCAGATACGCAGTATTTT
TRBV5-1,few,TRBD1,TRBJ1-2,CASSLWTGRNGYTF,TGCGCCAGCAGCTTATGGACAGGGAGGAATGGCTACACCTTC
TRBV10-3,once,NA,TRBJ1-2,CAISEWGDYGYTF,TGTGCCATCAGTGAGTGGGGAGACTATGGCTACACCTTC
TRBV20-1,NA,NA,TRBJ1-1,CSLRTGITEAFF,TGCAGCCTTCGAACAGGGATTACAGAAGCTTTCTTT
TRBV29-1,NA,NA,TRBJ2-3,CSVEDPASATDTQYF,TGCAGCGTTGAAGATCCTGCTAGCGCCACAGATACGCAGTATTTT
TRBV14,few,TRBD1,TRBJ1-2,CASSQAYRGGYTF,TGTGCCAGCAGCCAAGCGTACAGGGGTGGCTACACCTTC
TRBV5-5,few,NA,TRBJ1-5,CASSLSFSSGQPQHF,TGTGCCAGCAGCTTGTCTTTCAGTTCAGGTCAGCCCCAGCATTTT
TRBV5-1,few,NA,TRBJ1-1,CASSYGGMNTEAFF,TGCGCCAGCAGCTATGGGGGAATGAACACTGAAGCTTTCTTT
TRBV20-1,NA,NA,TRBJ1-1,CSAQGPGMNTEAFF,TGCAGTGCCCAGGGGCCTGGTATGAACACTGAAGCTTTCTTT
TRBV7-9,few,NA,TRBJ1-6,CASSLVLGYNSPLHF,TGTGCCAGCAGCTTAGTCCTCGGCTATAATTCACCCCTCCACTTT
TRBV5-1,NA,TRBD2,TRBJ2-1,CASSLRKREGMSYNEQFF,TGCGCCAGCAGCTTGAGGAAGCGGGAGGGCATGTCCTACAATGAGCAGTTCTTC
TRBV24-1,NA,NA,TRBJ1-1,CATSARASTEAFF,TGTGCCACCAGTGCCAGGGCATCCACTGAAGCTTTCTTT
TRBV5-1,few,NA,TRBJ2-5,CASSLAGYETQYF,TGCGCCAGCAGCTTGGCAGGGTACGAGACCCAGTACTTC
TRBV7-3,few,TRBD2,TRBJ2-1,CASSLLAGGIDNEQFF,TGTGCCAGCAGTCTTCTAGCGGGAGGGATTGACAATGAGCAGTTCTTC
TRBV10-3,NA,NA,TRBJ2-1,CAISEYNEQFF,TGTGCCATCAGTGAGTACAATGAGCAGTTCTTC
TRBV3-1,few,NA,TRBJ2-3,CASSQDLGTLQDTQYF,TGTGCCAGCAGCCAAGATCTCGGGACCCTCCAAGATACGCAGTATTTT
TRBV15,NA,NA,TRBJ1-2,CATSGWGAESYGYTF,TGTGCCACCAGCGGCTGGGGTGCGGAAAGTTATGGCTACACCTTC
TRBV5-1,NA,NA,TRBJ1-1,CASSRDMNTEAFF,TGCGCCAGCAGTAGAGACATGAACACTGAAGCTTTCTTT
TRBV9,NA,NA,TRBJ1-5,CASSVSPYSNQPQHF,TGTGCCAGCAGCGTAAGTCCCTATAGCAATCAGCCCCAGCATTTT
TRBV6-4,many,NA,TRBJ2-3,CASSNGIFDGTDTQYF,TGTGCCAGCAGTAACGGGATATTTGATGGCACAGATACGCAGTATTTT
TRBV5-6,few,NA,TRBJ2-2,CASSYGDAGELFF,TGTGCCAGCAGCTATGGGGATGCCGGGGAGCTGTTTTTT